This T cell receptor beta chain was sequenced during a study of STAT3 mutations in large granular lymphocyte leukemia. The overall study: Roughly half of the longitudinally sequenced T-LGLL patients carried detectable canonical activating STAT3 mutations. General study findings and limits: Variable sampling intervals and differing treatment regimens complicated linking therapy response to TCR clonal burden changes. In T-cell large granular lymphocyte leukemia, about half of patients showed multiple immunodominant subclonotypes. Persisting codominant clonotypes may have hidden a small pathogenic clone.

Germline CDR1 MNHEY, CDR2 SVGAGI. The CDR3 runs 15 residues. The V end was cut by 0 bases, the J end by 2 bases, with 10 bases between. About this clone: Antigen specificity is unknown.

About 40,000 productive templates were obtained per sample on average. The data were produced by immunoSEQ multiplex PCR, yet TCRdb's version contains in-frame clones alone and is incomplete. Here the sample spans approximately 30,000 clones, approximately 80% being singletons. The sequence derives from a woman in her forties or fifties with T-cell large granular lymphocyte leukemia. Some clones in this sample may be carry-over from other donors' samples. The sequenced sample consisted of peripheral blood mononuclear cells. The chain is built from TRBV6-5 and TRBJ1-2, with D tentatively TRBD1 (6 bases). The CDR3 loop reads CASSYSPGQNYGYTF. The CDR3 DNA is TGTGCCAGCAGTTACTCTCCCGGACAGAACTATGGCTACACCTTC.